This TCR beta chain came from a study of OX40 agonist ivuxolimab in advanced cancers. Study context: Having had anti-PD-1, anti-PD-L1 or anti-CTLA-4 therapy before was allowed, and over 35% had some.

The germline gives CDR1 KGHSH, CDR2 LQKENI. With 0 bases removed from V and 0 bases from J, the gap between germline ends came to 10 bases. The CDR3 has 16 amino acids. TCRdb's copy holds only in-frame clones and misses some; the assay was immunoSEQ multiplex PCR. The sample has roughly 40,000 clones; about 90% are singletons. The rearrangement joins TRBV18 to TRBJ2-3; perhaps TRBD2 as D (5 bases). The sample in question was CD4+ or CD8+ T cells sorted from blood, obtained in a trial of the OX40 agonist ivuxolimab. The sequence was obtained from an adult with an advanced solid tumor such as melanoma, head and neck, liver or kidney cancer. CDR3 bases: TGTGCCAGCTCACCACCGCGGGCCACTAGCACAGATACGCAGTATTTT. This sequence encodes CASSPPRATSTDTQYF.